A single T cell receptor (beta chain) is shown here with its context. Antigen unknown. The data are from a study of shared clonotypes between healthy human individuals. Study as a whole: With ages of 18 to 49, the donors were a couple of women and a few men. Donors had three CD4 naive, three CD4 memory, two CD8 naive and one CD8 memory plate apiece.

Source study methods: For the immunoSEQ data, sequences were junction-only without quality scores, so filtering differed. Sequencing was performed with immunoSEQ multiplex PCR; in TCRdb, only in-frame clones are kept and a portion is missing. Clone size and V and J calls were adopted from that table, with D and trimming inferred from the DNA. Here the sample spans 760,000 or so clones, approximately 96% being singletons. Points from the study as a whole: Researchers sampled blood only, noting tissue repertoires likely differ.

Positively selected for CCR7, the CD45RO-negative cells used as naive CD8 cells excluded terminally differentiated effector memory CD45RA+ cells. Germline V lookup: CDR1 MNHNS, CDR2 SASEGT. The CDR3 covers 17 residues. Germline trimming cut 4 bases from V and 1 base from J; bases unmatched to any gene: 6. The receptor was isolated from a man between 25 and 39 years old in good health. The gene calls are TRBV6-1 and TRBJ2-1; 11 positions match TRBD2. Sequenced input: naive CD8+ T cells sorted from blood. CDR3 in amino acids: CASSGKLAGASYNEQFF. The DNA of the CDR3 is TGTGCCAGCAGTGGTAAACTAGCGGGAGCGTCCTACAATGAGCAGTTCTTC.